What follows are 26 T cell receptor beta chains derived from one specimen sequenced in a study of low-dose radiotherapy and immunotherapy resistance in tumors (dated by TCRdb to between 2021 and 2024). Sequencing was performed on an Illumina HiSeq 2500. To make first-strand cDNA, Superscript III was used along with a set of TRAV- and TRBV-specific primers so that both the TCRalpha and TCRbeta chains were covered. A roughly 21-cycle PCR with Phusion amplified the TCRs, pairing a constant-region primer with the adapter that was attached to the V primers. TCRdb ran its own pipeline on the public reads, namely fastp trimming at Q25 and MiXCR clone calling, and kept in-frame beta chains. Merged by CDR3 protein, the rows form single entries marked with the most common genes and DNA. The sample table holds around 58,000 distinct CDR3 sequences, of which around 23% were seen once. The ten largest clones take up 6.5% to 7% of the sample.

The time point label, read with the paper, signifies: after trial treatment. Reading the label with the study, this specimen's treatment or condition is: LDRT plus nivolumab, ipilimumab, low-dose cyclophosphamide and aspirin (RACIN trial). Sequencing used PBMCs, obtained after low-dose radiotherapy plus immunotherapy. These receptors were collected from a male donor with prostate cancer.

In this sample, this clonotype turned up many times. The chain is built from TRBV5-1 and TRBJ1-1; 8 positions agree with TRBD1. Germline values: CDR1 SGHRS, CDR2 YFSETQ. CDR3 length: 16 residues. The trim removed 4 bases at V and 0 bases at J, leaving 8 bases unmatched. The CDR3 is CASSPTGVGVNTEAFF. The CDR3 DNA is TGCGCCAGCAGCCCGACAGGGGTTGGAGTGAACACTGAAGCTTTCTTT.

This clonotype was counted many times. The chain carries TRBV28 and TRBJ1-1; D not resolved. The CDR3 extends over 13 amino acids. CDR1 is MDHEN, CDR2 SYDVKM, per germline. With 4 bases removed from V and 1 base from J, the gap between germline ends came to 7 bases. The CDR3, as DNA: TGTGCCAGCAGTTCCCATCAGAACACTGAAGCTTTCTTT. It is translated as CASSSHQNTEAFF.

The table lists this clonotype with many counts. The J gene is TRBJ1-1, the V gene TRBV29-1; perhaps TRBD1 as D (5 bases). Trimming took 4 bases from V and 0 from J, leaving 6 bases between them. The CDR3 is 12 residues long. Germline CDR1 is SQVTM and CDR2 is ANQGSEA. Written as DNA, the CDR3 is TGCAGCGTTGCAGGGTTGAACACTGAAGCTTTCTTT. Translated, it gives CSVAGLNTEAFF. Full variable domain (outside the CDR3, taken from reference TRBV29-1 and TRBJ1-1): SAVISQKPSRDICQRGTSLTIQCQVDSQVTMMFWYRQQPGQSLTLIATANQGSEATYESGFVIDKFPISRPNLTFSTLTVSNMSPEDSSIYLCSVAGLNTEAFFGQGTRLTVV.

This clonotype was counted many times. The rearrangement uses TRBV11-2 and TRBJ1-2; D remains ambiguous. This CDR3 comprises 13 residues. Trimming removed 6 bases from V and 3 bases from J, with 11 bases in between. The germline gives CDR1 SGHAT, CDR2 FQNNGV. The CDR3 sequence is CASSRTGYYGYTF. The CDR3 nucleotides read TGTGCCAGCAGTCGAACGGGGTACTATGGCTACACCTTC.

This clonotype was recorded at least ten times. The chain is built from TRBV5-1 and TRBJ2-1; 11 nucleotides agree with TRBD2. With V trimmed by 4 bases and J by 1 base, 4 bases remained unmatched. The CDR3 totals 16 residues. In germline, CDR1 is SGHRS, CDR2 YFSETQ. The CDR3 loop reads CASSATSGGSYNEQFF. CDR3 DNA sequence: TGCGCCAGCAGCGCTACTAGCGGGGGTTCCTACAATGAGCAGTTCTTC.

The chain recombines TRBV6-6 with TRBJ2-7; D gene unclear. Per germline, CDR1 MNHNY and CDR2 SVGAGI (reference sequence). This CDR3 is built from 12 residues. V lost 1 base, J lost 2 bases, and 3 bases lay in between. Here the CDR3 reads CASSYLAYEQYF. Here the CDR3 DNA reads TGTGCCAGCAGTTACTTGGCCTACGAGCAGTACTTC.

The table lists this clonotype with many counts. The gene calls are TRBV28 and TRBJ2-3; D is unclear. The V gene lost 3 bases and the J gene lost 0 bases, with 4 bases spanning the gap. This CDR3 has 13 residues. Germline CDR1 and CDR2: MDHEN and SYDVKM. As DNA, the CDR3 is TGTGCCAGCAGTTTTCCAAGCACAGATACGCAGTATTTT. Translated, it gives CASSFPSTDTQYF.

This clonotype appeared many times. The V and J genes are TRBV7-3 and TRBJ2-5; 8 nucleotides match TRBD2. This CDR3 is built from 14 residues. Germline CDR1 reads SGHTA; CDR2 reads FQGTGA. J lost 4 bases, V lost 2 bases, and 3 bases had no gene match. The CDR3 loop is CASSLGLAGETQYF. The CDR3 region has the DNA TGTGCCAGCAGCTTAGGGCTAGCGGGAGAGACCCAGTACTTC.

About this clonotype itself: It differs at one base from a far larger clone, so likely a read error. This chain connects TRBV6-6 to TRBJ2-1; TRBD1 agrees at 7 bases. After removal of 5 bases from V and 10 bases from J, the junction contained 8 bases not matched to a gene. CDR1 and CDR2 from the germline V gene are MNHNY and SVGAGI (reference sequence). This CDR3 has 13 amino acids. CDR3 DNA: TGTGCCAGCAGTGGACAGGCGACCTACGAGCAGTTCTTC. It encodes CASSGQATYEQFF.

As for this clonotype: This clone may be a read error of a much larger clone one base away. The chain couples TRBV12-3 or TRBV12-4 to TRBJ1-1, with 7 bases fitting TRBD1. Unmatched junction bases numbered 10, after V lost 7 bases and J lost 5 bases. The CDR3 spans 14 residues. As DNA, the CDR3 is TGTGCCAGCACCCTACAGGGGCTGGGGACTGAAGCTTTCTTT. It translates to CASTLQGLGTEAFF.

This clonotype was counted ten times or more. V is TRBV13 and J is TRBJ2-7, with 14 bases fitting TRBD2. CDR1 and CDR2 from the germline V gene are PRHDT and FYEKMQ (reference sequence). V was clipped by 5 bases and J by 7 bases; unmatched bases: 4. The CDR3 has 14 amino acids. The CDR3 nucleotides read TGTGCCAGCAGCCAGGGGACTAGCGGGGGTGAGCAGTACTTC. It encodes CASSQGTSGGEQYF.

This clonotype was counted many times. The chain is built from TRBV20-1 and TRBJ2-1; 7 nucleotides align to TRBD2. Trimming took 3 bases from V and 0 from J; bases not matched to a gene: 5. Per germline, CDR1 DFQATT and CDR2 SNEGSKA (reference sequence). This CDR3 comprises 15 residues. CDR3: CSASSGGSSYNEQFF. Here the CDR3 DNA reads TGCAGTGCTAGCTCCGGCGGGAGCTCCTACAATGAGCAGTTCTTC.

This clonotype was observed at least ten times. This chain uses TRBV12-5 with TRBJ1-5, with D possibly being TRBD1 (6 bases). The CDR3 sequence is 19 residues long. Trimming shortened V by 4 bases and J by 2 bases, and 24 bases separated the two germline ends. CDR1 and CDR2 from the germline V gene are LGHNT and FRNRAP. This CDR3 is CASGSPTGPAPRGNQPQHF. The DNA for the CDR3 is TGTGCTAGTGGTTCCCCGACAGGACCCGCTCCTCGGGGCAATCAGCCCCAGCATTTT. The whole variable domain, remainder taken from reference TRBV12-5 and TRBJ1-5, is DARVTQTPRHKVTEMGQEVTMRCQPILGHNTVFWYRQTMMQGLELLAYFRNRAPLDDSGMPKDRFSAEMPDATLATLKIQPSEPRDSAVYFCASGSPTGPAPRGNQPQHFGDGTRLSIL.

This clonotype was counted at least ten times. The chain joins TRBV6-2 or TRBV6-3 to TRBJ2-3; perhaps TRBD2 as D (6 bases). CDR3 size: 13 residues. V lost 10 bases, J lost 0 bases, and 11 bases lay in between. CDR1 MNHEY and CDR2 SVGEGT come from the germline V gene. The CDR3 DNA reads TGTGCCACCCGGGACTCGAGCACAGATACGCAGTATTTT. This codes for CATRDSSTDTQYF.

This clonotype was detected many times. The chain combines TRBV18 with TRBJ1-1; TRBD1 agrees at 9 bases. The J segment lost 0 bases and the V segment lost 1 base, leaving 3 bases of the junction unmatched. CDR1 KGHSH and CDR2 LQKENI come from the germline V gene. This CDR3 is 16 amino acids long. The chain's CDR3 is CASSPLGQGLNTEAFF. The DNA of the CDR3 is TGTGCCAGCTCACCACTGGGACAGGGCCTGAACACTGAAGCTTTCTTT. The full variable domain, with the rest looked up from reference TRBV18 and TRBJ1-1, is NAGVMQNPRHLVRRRGQEARLRCSPMKGHSHVYWYRQLPEEGLKFMVYLQKENIIDESGMPKERFSAEFPKEGPSILRIQQVVRGDSAAYFCASSPLGQGLNTEAFFGQGTRLTVV.

Worth noting for this clonotype: The germline gene is not matched at one end of the junction; a read error may be the cause. The gene calls are TRBV7-9 and TRBJ2-5; D perhaps matches TRBD1 (5 bases). This CDR3 comprises 17 residues. Germline CDR1 and CDR2: SEHNR and FQNEAQ (reference sequence). CDR3: CASGFARDLRREETQYF. CDR3 coding DNA: TGTGCCAGCGGCTTCGCCAGGGATTTAAGGAGAGAAGAGACCCAGTACTTC.

The V gene is TRBV5-1, the J gene TRBJ1-1; 10 bases line up with TRBD1. Germline trimming cut 4 bases from V and 3 bases from J; bases unmatched to any gene: 3. Germline V gene lookup returns CDR1 SGHRS and CDR2 YFSETQ. The length of the CDR3 is 14 residues. The CDR3 region is CASSMGQGYTEAFF. CDR3 bases: TGCGCCAGCAGCATGGGACAGGGGTACACTGAAGCTTTCTTT.

As for this clonotype: Given a far larger clone just one base away, this is likely a sequencing read error. The chain uses TRBV28 and TRBJ2-4; the D gene could be TRBD1 or TRBD2 (5 bases each). V lost 3 bases, J lost 0 bases, and 18 bases lay in between. The CDR3 has 18 amino acids. The germline V gene encodes CDR1 MDHEN and CDR2 SYDVKM. In nucleotides, the CDR3 is TGTGCCAGCAGTTTCTCGATAACCCCGGGGCTAGCCAAAAACATTCAGTACTTC. Translated, it gives CASSFSITPGLAKNIQYF.

Many counts were recorded for this clonotype. CDR3: CSAPPVGKETQYF. The CDR3 bases are TGCAGTGCGCCACCGGTTGGGAAGGAGACCCAGTACTTC. The gene calls are TRBV20-1 and TRBJ2-5; D is uncertain. V was pared by 6 bases and J by 5 bases, with 16 bases between. The CDR3 length is 13 residues. Looked up from germline, CDR1 is DFQATT and CDR2 is SNEGSKA (reference sequence).

Many counts were recorded for this clonotype. V and J are TRBV4-1 and TRBJ2-7; 7 nucleotides agree with TRBD1. J lost 2 bases, V lost 1 base, and 5 bases had no gene match. Germline V gene sequence: CDR1 MGHRA, CDR2 YSYEKL. The CDR3 runs 15 residues. CDR3 sequence: CASSQVDDRAYEQYF. The CDR3, as DNA: TGCGCCAGCAGCCAAGTGGATGACAGGGCCTACGAGCAGTACTTC.

This clonotype was seen at least ten times. The chain couples TRBV6-2 or TRBV6-3 to TRBJ1-6; D uncertain. The V gene lost 5 bases and the J gene lost 8 bases, with 10 bases spanning the gap. This CDR3 comprises 13 residues. CDR1 MNHEY and CDR2 SVGEGT come from the germline V gene. The CDR3 loop is CASSQKPYSPLHF. In DNA, the CDR3 is TGTGCCAGCAGTCAGAAACCTTATTCACCCCTCCACTTT.

This clonotype was observed many times. CDR3 loop: CASVGSGEWETQYF. For the CDR3, the DNA is TGTGCCAGCGTGGGGTCCGGGGAGTGGGAGACCCAGTACTTC. The chain employs TRBV2 and TRBJ2-5, with a possible D match to TRBD2 (5 bases). With 8 bases removed from V and 5 bases from J, the gap between germline ends came to 18 bases. The germline V gene has CDR1 SNHLY and CDR2 FYNNEI. The CDR3 consists of 14 residues.

This sequence joins TRBV3-1 and TRBJ1-1; 10 nucleotides line up with TRBD1. The CDR3 is 15 amino acids. Germline lookup yields CDR1 LGHDT and CDR2 YNNKEL (reference sequence). The V gene end was trimmed by 4 bases and the J gene end by 4 bases; junction bases not matched to a gene: 6. CDR3 sequence (DNA): TGTGCCAGCAGCCCACCGGGACAGGGGACCACTGAAGCTTTCTTT. Translation: CASSPPGQGTTEAFF.

Ten or more counts support this clonotype. The chain recombines TRBV29-1 with TRBJ1-4; the D is unclear. CDR1 and CDR2 (germline): SQVTM, ANQGSEA. V dropped 4 bases and J dropped 4 bases, with 7 bases sitting between them. This CDR3 comprises 12 residues. CDR3 sequence: CSVGHHNEKLFF. The CDR3 DNA is TGCAGCGTTGGACACCATAATGAAAAACTGTTTTTT.

The table lists this clonotype with many counts. This chain joins TRBV7-2 and TRBJ2-7; 11 nucleotides match TRBD2. In germline, CDR1 is SGHTA, CDR2 FQGNSA. Germline trimming cut 4 bases from V and 2 bases from J; bases unmatched to any gene: 4. The CDR3 consists of 15 residues. The chain's CDR3 is CASSSRTSGPYEQYF. In DNA, the CDR3 is TGTGCCAGCAGCTCGCGGACTAGCGGGCCCTACGAGCAGTACTTC.

This clonotype was detected ten times or more. The gene calls are TRBV7-3 and TRBJ1-2, with D unresolved. With 0 bases removed from V and 7 bases from J, the gap between germline ends came to 15 bases. CDR1 and CDR2 from the germline V gene are SGHTA and FQGTGA. This CDR3 region has 15 residues. CDR3 in DNA: TGTGCCAGCAGCTTAACCCCCGGGCTCCGACCTGGCTACACCTTC. It yields the protein CASSLTPGLRPGYTF.